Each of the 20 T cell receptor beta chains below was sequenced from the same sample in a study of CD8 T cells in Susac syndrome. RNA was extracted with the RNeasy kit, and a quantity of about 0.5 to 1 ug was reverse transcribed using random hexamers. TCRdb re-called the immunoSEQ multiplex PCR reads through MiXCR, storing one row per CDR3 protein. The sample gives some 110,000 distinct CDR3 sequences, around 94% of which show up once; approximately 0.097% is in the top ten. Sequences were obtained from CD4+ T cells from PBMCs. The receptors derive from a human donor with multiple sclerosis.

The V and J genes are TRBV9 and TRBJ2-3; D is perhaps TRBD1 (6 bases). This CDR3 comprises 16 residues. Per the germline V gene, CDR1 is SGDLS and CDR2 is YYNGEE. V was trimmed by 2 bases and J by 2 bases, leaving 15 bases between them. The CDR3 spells CASSVRDTSTTDTQYF. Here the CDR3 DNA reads TGTGCCAGCAGCGTCCGGGACACCTCGACCACAGATACGCAGTATTTT.

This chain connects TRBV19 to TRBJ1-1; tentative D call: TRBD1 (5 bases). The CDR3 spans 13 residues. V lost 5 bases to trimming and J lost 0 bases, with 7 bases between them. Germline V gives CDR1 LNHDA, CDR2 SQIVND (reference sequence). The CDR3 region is CASSDSLNTEAFF. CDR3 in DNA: TGTGCCAGTAGTGACAGCTTGAACACTGAAGCTTTCTTT.

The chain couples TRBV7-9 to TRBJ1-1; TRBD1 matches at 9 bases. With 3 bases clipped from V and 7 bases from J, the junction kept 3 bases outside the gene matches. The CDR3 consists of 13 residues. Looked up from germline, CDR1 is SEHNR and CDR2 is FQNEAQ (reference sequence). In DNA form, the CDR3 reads TGTGCCAGCAGCTTGTACAGGGGGCTTGAAGCTTTCTTT. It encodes CASSLYRGLEAFF.

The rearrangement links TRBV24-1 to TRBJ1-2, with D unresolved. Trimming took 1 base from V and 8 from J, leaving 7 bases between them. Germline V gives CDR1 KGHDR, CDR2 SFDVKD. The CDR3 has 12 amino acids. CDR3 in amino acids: CATSDFAGGYTF. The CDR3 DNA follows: TGTGCCACCAGTGATTTCGCGGGAGGCTACACCTTC.

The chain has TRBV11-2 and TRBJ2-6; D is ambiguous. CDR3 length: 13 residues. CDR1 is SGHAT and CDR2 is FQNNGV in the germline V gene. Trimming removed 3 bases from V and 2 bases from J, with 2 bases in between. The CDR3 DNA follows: TGTGCCAGCAGCTTCCCTGGGGCCAACGTCCTGACTTTC. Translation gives CASSFPGANVLTF. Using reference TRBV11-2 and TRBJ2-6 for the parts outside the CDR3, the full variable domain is EAGVAQSPRYKIIEKRQSVAFWCNPISGHATLYWYQQILGQGPKLLIQFQNNGVVDDSQLPKDRFSAERLKGVDSTLKIQPAKLEDSAVYLCASSFPGANVLTFGAGSRLTVL.

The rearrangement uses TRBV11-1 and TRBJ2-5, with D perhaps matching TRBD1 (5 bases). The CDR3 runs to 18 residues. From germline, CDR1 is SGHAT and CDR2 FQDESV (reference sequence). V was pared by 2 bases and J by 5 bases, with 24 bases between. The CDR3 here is CASSLSLPGARVGETQYF. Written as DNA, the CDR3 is TGTGCCAGCAGCTTAAGCCTCCCTGGGGCTCGTGTCGGGGAGACCCAGTACTTC.

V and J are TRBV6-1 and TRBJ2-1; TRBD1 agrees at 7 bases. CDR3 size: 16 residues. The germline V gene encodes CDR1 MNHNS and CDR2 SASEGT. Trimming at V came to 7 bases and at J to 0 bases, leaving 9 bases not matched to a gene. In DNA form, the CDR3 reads TGTGCCAGCAAAAGAGGGACAGTCTCCTCCTACAATGAGCAGTTCTTC. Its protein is CASKRGTVSSYNEQFF.

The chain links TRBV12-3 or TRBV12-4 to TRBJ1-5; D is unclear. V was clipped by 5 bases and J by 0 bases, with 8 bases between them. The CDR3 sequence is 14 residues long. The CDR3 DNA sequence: TGTGCCAGCAGTCTGTCTTATAGCAATCAGCCCCAGCATTTT. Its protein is CASSLSYSNQPQHF.

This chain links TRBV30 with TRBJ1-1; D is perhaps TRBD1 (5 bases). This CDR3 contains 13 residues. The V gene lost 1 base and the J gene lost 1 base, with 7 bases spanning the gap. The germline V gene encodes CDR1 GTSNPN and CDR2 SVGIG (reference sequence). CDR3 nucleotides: TGTGCCTGGAGTGCAGGGAGGAACACTGAAGCTTTCTTT. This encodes CAWSAGRNTEAFF. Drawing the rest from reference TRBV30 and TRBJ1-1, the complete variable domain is SQTIHQWPATLVQPVGSPLSLECTVEGTSNPNLYWYRQAAGRGLQLLFYSVGIGQISSEVPQNLSASRPQDRQFILSSKKLLLSDSGFYLCAWSAGRNTEAFFGQGTRLTVV.

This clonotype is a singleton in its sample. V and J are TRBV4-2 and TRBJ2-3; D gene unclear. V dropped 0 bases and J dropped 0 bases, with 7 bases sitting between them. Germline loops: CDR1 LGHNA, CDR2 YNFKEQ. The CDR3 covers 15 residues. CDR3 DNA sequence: TGTGCCAGCAGCCAAGAAGTCCTCAGCACAGATACGCAGTATTTT. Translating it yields CASSQEVLSTDTQYF.

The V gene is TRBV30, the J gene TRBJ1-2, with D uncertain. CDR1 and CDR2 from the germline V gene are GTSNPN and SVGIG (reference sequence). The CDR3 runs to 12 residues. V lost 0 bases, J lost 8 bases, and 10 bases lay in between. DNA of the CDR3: TGTGCCTGGAGTGTAAGTCTCGAGGGCTACACCTTC. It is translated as CAWSVSLEGYTF.

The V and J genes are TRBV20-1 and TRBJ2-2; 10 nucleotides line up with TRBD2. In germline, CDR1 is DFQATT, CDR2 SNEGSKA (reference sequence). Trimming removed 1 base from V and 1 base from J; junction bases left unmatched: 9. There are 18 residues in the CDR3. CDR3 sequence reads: CSARGASGGDMNTGELFF. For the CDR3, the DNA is TGCAGTGCTAGAGGCGCTAGCGGGGGTGACATGAACACCGGGGAGCTGTTTTTT.

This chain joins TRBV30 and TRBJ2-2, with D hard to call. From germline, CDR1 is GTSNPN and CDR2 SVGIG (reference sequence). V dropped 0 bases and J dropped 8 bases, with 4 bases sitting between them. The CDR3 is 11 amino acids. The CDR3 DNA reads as TGTGCCTGGAGTGTACTGGGGGAGCTGTTTTTT. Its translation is CAWSVLGELFF. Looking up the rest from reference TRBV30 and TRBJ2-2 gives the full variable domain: SQTIHQWPATLVQPVGSPLSLECTVEGTSNPNLYWYRQAAGRGLQLLFYSVGIGQISSEVPQNLSASRPQDRQFILSSKKLLLSDSGFYLCAWSVLGELFFGEGSRLTVL.

CDR3 nucleotide sequence: TGCAGTGCTAGATCGGCTTACGGGACAGGGGACGCAGATACGCAGTATTTT. Protein product: CSARSAYGTGDADTQYF. The rearrangement uses TRBV20-1 and TRBJ2-3; 10 bases fit TRBD1. V dropped 2 bases and J dropped 4; count of bases not matched to a gene: 12. The CDR3 totals 17 residues. Germline assignment: CDR1 DFQATT and CDR2 SNEGSKA (reference sequence).

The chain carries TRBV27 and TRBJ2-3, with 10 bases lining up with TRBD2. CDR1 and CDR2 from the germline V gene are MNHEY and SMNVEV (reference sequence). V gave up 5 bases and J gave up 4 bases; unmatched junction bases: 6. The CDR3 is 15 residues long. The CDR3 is CASSLLGTSADTQYF. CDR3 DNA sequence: TGTGCCAGCAGTCTCTTAGGGACTAGCGCAGATACGCAGTATTTT.

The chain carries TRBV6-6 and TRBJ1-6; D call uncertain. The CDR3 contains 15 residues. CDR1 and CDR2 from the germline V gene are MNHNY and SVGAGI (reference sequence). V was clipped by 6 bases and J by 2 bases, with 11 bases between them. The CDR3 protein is CASSLQAAYNSPLHF. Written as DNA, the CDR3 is TGTGCCAGCAGCCTGCAGGCTGCCTATAATTCACCCCTCCACTTT.

The CDR3 protein is CSAIGGYVEAFF. The CDR3 DNA sequence: TGCAGTGCAATCGGGGGTTATGTCGAAGCTTTCTTT. This chain links TRBV20-1 with TRBJ1-1, with a tentative D call TRBD1 (5 bases). Germline V lookup: CDR1 DFQATT, CDR2 SNEGSKA (reference sequence). V was trimmed by 6 bases and J by 8 bases, leaving 16 bases between them. The CDR3 totals 12 residues.

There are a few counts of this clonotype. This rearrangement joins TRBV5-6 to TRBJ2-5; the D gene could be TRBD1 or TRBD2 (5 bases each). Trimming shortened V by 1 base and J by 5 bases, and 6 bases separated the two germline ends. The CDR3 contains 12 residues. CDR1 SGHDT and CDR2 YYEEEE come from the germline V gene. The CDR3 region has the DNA TGTGCCAGCAGCTTGTGGGGGGAGACCCAGTACTTC. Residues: CASSLWGETQYF.

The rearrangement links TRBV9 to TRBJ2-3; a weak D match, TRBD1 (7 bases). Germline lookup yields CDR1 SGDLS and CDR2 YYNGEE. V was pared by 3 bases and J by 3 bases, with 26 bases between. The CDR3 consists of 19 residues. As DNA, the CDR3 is TGTGCCAGCAGCGCGCGTAGGGCCGGCGCGGGACAGACTACAGATACGCAGTATTTT. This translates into CASSARRAGAGQTTDTQYF.

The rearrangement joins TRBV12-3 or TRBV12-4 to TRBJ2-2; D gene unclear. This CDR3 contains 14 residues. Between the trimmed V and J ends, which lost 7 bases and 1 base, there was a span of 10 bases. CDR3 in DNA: TGTGCCAGCACCCCACTCCGGAACACCGGGGAGCTGTTTTTT. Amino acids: CASTPLRNTGELFF.